Below are 28 T cell receptor beta chains sequenced from a single sample in a study of blood T cells in healthy people across ages. Using a J-beta primer mix together with a sample-barcoded 5' primer, a second PCR was run for roughly 6 to 11 cycles. TCRdb itself ran the 5' RACE reads through MiXCR, one entry per CDR3 protein. The sample includes around 1.1 million distinct CDR3 sequences, 35% to 45% of them seen just once. The sequenced material came from blood. These receptors were taken from a man younger than 35 in good health.

The chain couples TRBV12-3 or TRBV12-4 to TRBJ2-5; possibly TRBD1 or TRBD2 for D (6 bases each). V was cut by 9 bases and J by 4 bases, with 18 bases left in between. This CDR3 region has 14 residues. The CDR3 DNA is TGTGCCAGTCAATCAGGGGTGGGGGGAGAGACCCAGTACTTC. Its protein product is CASQSGVGGETQYF.

The chain couples TRBV6-6 to TRBJ1-1, with unresolved D. Looked up from germline, CDR1 is MNHNY and CDR2 is SVGAGI (reference sequence). Trimming stripped 0 bases from V and 5 bases from J, with 16 bases between. CDR3 size: 16 residues. In DNA form, the CDR3 reads TGTGCCAGCAGTTACTCGAGCCTGGGAGAGAGGACTGAAGCTTTCTTT. Its protein is CASSYSSLGERTEAFF.

The sample holds one count of this clonotype. The chain recombines TRBV2 with TRBJ1-1; 12 nucleotides align to TRBD1. V was clipped by 6 bases and J by 4 bases; unmatched bases: 3. CDR1 and CDR2 (germline): SNHLY, FYNNEI. The CDR3 extends over 14 amino acids. For the CDR3, the DNA is TGTGCCAGCAGGAGGGGACAGGGGGCCACTGAAGCTTTCTTT. This encodes CASRRGQGATEAFF.

This clonotype has just a few counts. V usage is TRBV27 and J usage is TRBJ1-5; 9 bases match TRBD1. This CDR3 comprises 15 residues. J was trimmed by 4 bases and V by 5 bases; bases with no gene match: 6. From germline, CDR1 is MNHEY and CDR2 SMNVEV (reference sequence). CDR3 sequence: CASSHTGGGNQPQHF. The CDR3 region has the DNA TGTGCCAGCAGTCATACAGGGGGCGGGAATCAGCCCCAGCATTTT.

The V gene is TRBV4-3, the J gene TRBJ1-5, with TRBD1 matching over 9 bases. V was clipped by 5 bases and J by 6 bases; unmatched bases: 5. This CDR3 comprises 14 residues. Germline V CDR1 and CDR2: LGHNA, YSLEER. The CDR3 DNA is TGCGCCAGCAGCACCCGGACAGGGGCTCAGCCCCAGCATTTT. Encoded protein: CASSTRTGAQPQHF.

The chain combines TRBV4-1 with TRBJ1-5; D remains ambiguous. V shed 0 bases and J shed 4 bases, with 13 bases lying between them. The CDR3 has 16 residues. Germline lookup yields CDR1 MGHRA and CDR2 YSYEKL. CDR3 DNA: TGCGCCAGCAGCCAAGAAGTAATCCAGTTAAATCAGCCCCAGCATTTT. It yields the protein CASSQEVIQLNQPQHF.

The V gene is TRBV10-3, the J gene TRBJ2-1; 10 bases fit TRBD1. CDR3 length: 14 residues. V dropped 9 bases and J dropped 10; count of bases not matched to a gene: 12. Germline-derived CDR1 and CDR2 are ENHRY and SYGVKD. CDR3 nucleotides: TGTGCCATTCATAGGGACAGGGGCGATACCGAGCAGTTCTTC. Amino acids: CAIHRDRGDTEQFF.

This rearrangement joins TRBV7-9 to TRBJ1-6, with D perhaps matching TRBD1 (6 bases). This CDR3 is 15 amino acids long. Germline V gene data show CDR1 as SEHNR and CDR2 as FQNEAQ (reference sequence). V was trimmed by 4 bases and J by 9 bases, leaving 16 bases between them. The CDR3 loop reads CASSYEQGAGSPLHF. For the CDR3, the DNA is TGTGCCAGCAGCTACGAACAGGGCGCAGGTTCACCCCTCCACTTT. Drawing the rest from reference TRBV7-9 and TRBJ1-6, the complete variable domain is DTGVSQNPRHKITKRGQNVTFRCDPISEHNRLYWYRQTLGQGPEFLTYFQNEAQLEKSRLLSDRFSAERPKGSFSTLEIQRTEQGDSAMYLCASSYEQGAGSPLHFGNGTRLTVT.

This rearrangement joins TRBV4-3 to TRBJ1-1; a possible D gene is TRBD1 (6 bases). Germline CDR1 and CDR2: LGHNA and YSLEER. The CDR3 has 15 amino acids. V was pared by 0 bases and J by 4 bases, with 12 bases between. DNA of the CDR3: TGCGCCAGCAGCCAAGAGCCGGGGGGCGGCACTGAAGCTTTCTTT. Translated: CASSQEPGGGTEAFF.

As concerns this clonotype: A clone one base away is much larger, so this may be a read error. The chain couples TRBV2 to TRBJ2-7, with D perhaps matching TRBD1 (5 bases). Germline V CDR1 and CDR2: SNHLY, FYNNEI. Trimming removed 2 bases from V and 7 bases from J, with 18 bases in between. CDR3 length equals 15 residues. The CDR3, as DNA: TGTGCCAGCAGTGAAAGGGCAGGGTCGTTCAATGAGCAGTACTTC. It codes for CASSERAGSFNEQYF.

The table lists this clonotype with a few counts. V usage is TRBV20-1 and J usage is TRBJ2-1, with 8 positions matching TRBD1. The CDR3 sequence is 14 residues long. J was trimmed by 8 bases and V by 0 bases; bases with no gene match: 6. The V gene's germline CDR1 is DFQATT and CDR2 SNEGSKA (reference sequence). The DNA for the CDR3 is TGCAGTGCTAGAGATGGACAGGGCGGGGATGAGCAGTTCTTC. Its protein is CSARDGQGGDEQFF.

V and J are TRBV3-1 and TRBJ2-7, with D maybe TRBD1 (5 bases). Germline CDR1 LGHDT, CDR2 YNNKEL (reference sequence). Trimming removed 1 base at V and 3 bases at J, with 10 bases between. The CDR3 contains 14 residues. The CDR3 DNA reads TGTGCCAGCAGCCAAGGTGGACACTTCTACGAGCAGTACTTC. Translating it yields CASSQGGHFYEQYF.

This clonotype was picked up a small number of times. V and J are TRBV4-3 and TRBJ1-2, with D perhaps TRBD1 (5 bases). Germline CDR1 is LGHNA and CDR2 is YSLEER. V was shortened by 0 bases and J by 2 bases, with 10 bases between the two germline ends. The CDR3 consists of 15 residues. The CDR3 here is CASSQESGRNYGYTF. The DNA for the CDR3 is TGCGCCAGCAGCCAAGAGTCAGGGCGAAACTATGGCTACACCTTC.

This chain connects TRBV27 to TRBJ2-5; possible D gene TRBD1, 5 bases. Near its end, the DNA agrees better with TRBJ2-7, so the J call may be wrong. The CDR3 is 14 residues long. Looked up from germline, CDR1 is MNHEY and CDR2 is SMNVEV (reference sequence). This CDR3 reads CASSLRTNPYEQYF. For the CDR3, the DNA is TGTGCCAGCAGTCTCCGGACAAATCCCTACGAGCAGTACTTC.

V usage is TRBV6-2 or TRBV6-3 and J usage is TRBJ2-7; 7 bases are shared with TRBD1. Germline CDR1 reads MNHEY; CDR2 reads SVGEGT. After removal of 2 bases from V and 7 bases from J, the junction contained 8 bases not matched to a gene. The CDR3 loop spans 14 amino acids. CDR3 coding DNA: TGTGCCAGCAGTTACCTTGTGACAGGGAATGAGCAGTACTTC. Residues: CASSYLVTGNEQYF.

There are a few counts of this clonotype. V and J are TRBV2 and TRBJ1-5, with a weak D call TRBD1 (5 bases). The germline gives CDR1 SNHLY, CDR2 FYNNEI. The CDR3 sequence is 15 residues long. V lost 6 bases to trimming and J lost 7 bases, with 19 bases between them. In nucleotides, the CDR3 is TGTGCCAGCAGGTCCGGGGGTGAGGTTCCCCAGCCCCAGCATTTT. Its translation: CASRSGGEVPQPQHF.

In its sample, this clonotype was seen a few times. The V gene is TRBV10-3, the J gene TRBJ1-1; possible D gene TRBD1, 5 bases. This CDR3 is built from 13 residues. Germline V gene lookup returns CDR1 ENHRY and CDR2 SYGVKD. The V gene lost 5 bases and the J gene lost 1 base, with 8 bases spanning the gap. The CDR3 loop reads CAISSGTNTEAFF. For the CDR3, the DNA is TGTGCCATCAGTTCCGGGACGAACACTGAAGCTTTCTTT.

V usage is TRBV24-1 and J usage is TRBJ2-2, with D unclear. V shed 6 bases and J shed 2 bases, with 6 bases lying between them. Germline lookup yields CDR1 KGHDR and CDR2 SFDVKD. The CDR3 runs 13 residues. CDR3 amino acids: CATSKGNTGELFF. Here the CDR3 DNA reads TGTGCCACCAGTAAGGGAAACACCGGGGAGCTGTTTTTT.

This chain uses TRBV6-6 with TRBJ2-3; D possibly matches TRBD1 or TRBD2 (5 bases each). The CDR3 sequence is 14 residues long. V dropped 2 bases and J dropped 4 bases, with 10 bases sitting between them. Germline V lookup: CDR1 MNHNY, CDR2 SVGAGI (reference sequence). The CDR3 reads CASSYGGPSDTQYF. CDR3 sequence (DNA): TGTGCCAGCAGTTACGGGGGACCTTCAGATACGCAGTATTTT.

This chain joins TRBV27 and TRBJ2-5, with D maybe TRBD2 (6 bases). CDR1 MNHEY and CDR2 SMNVEV come from the germline V gene (reference sequence). V was clipped by 6 bases and J by 11 bases, with 19 bases between them. The CDR3 is made up of 13 amino acids. This CDR3 is CASSLGRDREQYF. The CDR3 DNA reads as TGTGCCAGCAGCCTCGGACGGGATCGGGAGCAGTACTTC.

The CDR3 is CSARPLAGGHNEQYF. The CDR3 nucleotides read TGCAGTGCTAGACCGCTAGCGGGGGGGCACAATGAGCAGTACTTC. V and J are TRBV20-1 and TRBJ2-7; 12 positions agree with TRBD2. Trimming cost V 2 bases and J 7 bases; bases outside gene matches: 9. CDR3 size: 15 residues. The germline gives CDR1 DFQATT, CDR2 SNEGSKA (reference sequence).

This clonotype was counted a few times. This sequence joins TRBV28 and TRBJ1-2; D gene unclear. Germline CDR1 MDHEN, CDR2 SYDVKM. V was clipped by 4 bases and J by 6 bases, with 12 bases between them. This CDR3 contains 13 residues. In DNA, the CDR3 is TGTGCCAGCAGTTCGATGTCAAGAGATGGCTACACCTTC. Translated, it gives CASSSMSRDGYTF.

The rearrangement joins TRBV6-6 to TRBJ1-2; D ambiguous. Germline V CDR1 and CDR2: MNHNY, SVGAGI (reference sequence). V lost 2 bases and J lost 5, with 12 bases in between. The CDR3 covers 14 residues. In DNA, the CDR3 is TGTGCCAGCAGTTACGAGGGCAGCTATTATGGCTACACCTTC. Translation: CASSYEGSYYGYTF.

This chain links TRBV9 with TRBJ2-7; tentative D call: TRBD2 (6 bases). Gene TRBJ2-5 matches the end of the DNA better, so the J call may be wrong. Germline V CDR1 and CDR2: SGDLS, YYNGEE. The CDR3 is made up of 15 amino acids. The CDR3 DNA follows: TGTGCCAGCAGCGAGGGAACGTCGGGGGTTAAGACCCAGTACTTC. Its translation is CASSEGTSGVKTQYF.

The chain uses TRBV6-6 and TRBJ1-5, with D unresolved. V was cut by 8 bases and J by 3 bases, with 20 bases left in between. CDR1 MNHNY and CDR2 SVGAGI come from the germline V gene (reference sequence). This CDR3 has 16 residues. The CDR3 spells CASGARQRSFNQPQHF. The CDR3 region has the DNA TGTGCCAGCGGCGCGCGACAACGATCCTTCAATCAGCCCCAGCATTTT.

The sample holds a few counts of this clonotype. This chain connects TRBV7-6 to TRBJ1-2; a weak D match, TRBD1 (6 bases). CDR3 length: 19 amino acids. Trimming removed 5 bases at V and 3 bases at J, with 28 bases between. Germline CDR1 SGHVS, CDR2 FNYEAQ. The CDR3 coding sequence is TGTGCCAGCAGCCCCCGAAGGGGGGACAATCGAATTTTCGACTATGGCTACACCTTC. Translation gives CASSPRRGDNRIFDYGYTF.

This chain's CDR3 is CASSSDRGLLHEQYF. The CDR3 DNA follows: TGTGCCAGCAGTTCGGACAGGGGCCTGCTCCACGAGCAGTACTTC. The J gene is TRBJ2-5, the V gene TRBV6-6; TRBD1 aligns across 9 bases. The J call may be incorrect, as the DNA end agrees better with TRBJ2-7. Germline assignment: CDR1 MNHNY and CDR2 SVGAGI (reference sequence). The CDR3 consists of 15 residues.

In its sample, this clonotype was seen a few times. The genes are TRBV7-2 and TRBJ1-2, with TRBD1 identical over 9 bases. This CDR3 is built from 15 residues. Trimming at V came to 2 bases and at J to 6 bases, leaving 7 bases not matched to a gene. Germline V gene lookup returns CDR1 SGHTA and CDR2 FQGNSA. For the CDR3, the DNA is TGTGCCAGCAGCTTAACGGGACAGGGTATCGATGGCTACACCTTC. It encodes CASSLTGQGIDGYTF.